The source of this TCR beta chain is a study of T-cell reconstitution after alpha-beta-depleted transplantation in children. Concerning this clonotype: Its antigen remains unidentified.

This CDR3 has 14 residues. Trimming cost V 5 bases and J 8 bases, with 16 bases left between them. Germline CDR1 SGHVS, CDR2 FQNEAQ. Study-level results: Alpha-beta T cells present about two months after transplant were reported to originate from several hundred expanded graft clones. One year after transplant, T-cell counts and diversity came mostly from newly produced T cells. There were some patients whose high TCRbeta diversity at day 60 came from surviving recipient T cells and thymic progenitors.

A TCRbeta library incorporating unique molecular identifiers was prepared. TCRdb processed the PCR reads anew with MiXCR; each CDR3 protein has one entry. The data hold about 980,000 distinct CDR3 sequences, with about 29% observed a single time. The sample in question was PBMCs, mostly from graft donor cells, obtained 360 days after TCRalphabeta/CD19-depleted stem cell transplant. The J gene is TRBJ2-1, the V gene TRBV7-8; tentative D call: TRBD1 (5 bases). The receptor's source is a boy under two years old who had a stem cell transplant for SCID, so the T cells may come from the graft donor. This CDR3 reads CASSPPRVPDEQFF. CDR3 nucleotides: TGTGCCAGCAGCCCCCCCAGGGTTCCTGATGAGCAGTTCTTC.